Following are 14 T cell receptor beta chains from one sample sequenced in a study of regulatory T cells in long-lasting Graves disease. Noted time point: newly diagnosed GD, antithyroid drugs for less than 3 months. The TCR library was made from RNA extracted from PBMCs. Construction of the TCR beta libraries employed iRepertoire HTBI primers in conjunction with Arm-PCR of CDR3 regions. TCRdb processed the multiplex PCR reads anew with MiXCR; each CDR3 protein has one entry. The profile shows hundreds of thousands of distinct CDR3 sequences, around 15% of them singletons. The sequencing used peripheral blood mononuclear cells (PBMCs), collected at new diagnosis, from a patient treated with antithyroid drugs. The receptors derive from a female donor with Graves disease.

This clonotype was detected ten times or more. J is TRBJ2-3 and V is TRBV9, with unresolved D. Germline V gives CDR1 SGDLS, CDR2 YYNGEE. The CDR3 loop spans 12 amino acids. Trimming pared 1 base from V and 4 bases from J, leaving 4 bases between. The DNA of the CDR3 is TGTGCCAGCAGCGTACAGGCAGATACGCAGTATTTT. Its translation is CASSVQADTQYF.

J is TRBJ1-2 and V is TRBV27, with 8 nucleotides matching TRBD1. The CDR3 has 13 residues. The germline V gene encodes CDR1 MNHEY and CDR2 SMNVEV (reference sequence). J was trimmed by 6 bases and V by 2 bases; bases with no gene match: 2. CDR3 in DNA: TGTGCCAGCAGTTTAGGCAGGGGGCATGGCTACACCTTC. Translated: CASSLGRGHGYTF.

This clonotype was observed many times. The chain carries TRBV20-1 and TRBJ2-1, with D possibly being TRBD2 (6 bases). CDR1 DFQATT and CDR2 SNEGSKA come from the germline V gene (reference sequence). CDR3 size: 18 residues. V gave up 4 bases and J gave up 0 bases, with 22 bases separating them. The CDR3 region is CSATGGAGLSSSYNEQFF. CDR3 sequence (DNA): TGCAGTGCTACGGGCGGGGCGGGGCTCTCTAGCTCCTACAATGAGCAGTTCTTC.

Many counts were recorded for this clonotype. This chain connects TRBV9 to TRBJ1-1; 7 bases fit TRBD1. Losses at the gene ends were 2 bases for V and 1 base for J; bases not matched to a gene: 8. CDR1 and CDR2 from the germline V gene are SGDLS and YYNGEE. This CDR3 contains 16 residues. The CDR3 here is CASSVLGDSRNTEAFF. The CDR3 DNA is TGTGCCAGCAGCGTCCTAGGGGACAGTCGGAACACTGAAGCTTTCTTT.

This clonotype was recorded many times. The chain uses TRBV13 and TRBJ2-1; D tentatively reads TRBD1 or TRBD2 (5 bases each). The V gene lost 4 bases and the J gene lost 0 bases, with 13 bases spanning the gap. The germline gives CDR1 PRHDT, CDR2 FYEKMQ (reference sequence). This CDR3 spans 16 amino acids. This CDR3 reads CASSSGTSSSYNEQFF. For the CDR3, the DNA is TGTGCCAGCAGCTCTGGGACGTCGAGCTCCTACAATGAGCAGTTCTTC.

Note on this clonotype: A much larger clone sits a single nucleotide away, making a read error possible. The rearrangement uses TRBV6-2 or TRBV6-3 and TRBJ2-7; 10 bases are a match to TRBD1. This CDR3 is built from 14 residues. In germline, CDR1 is MNHEY, CDR2 SVGEGT. The CDR3 is CVSSKGQGSYEQYF. The CDR3 DNA reads TGTGTCAGCAGCAAGGGACAGGGGTCCTACGAGCAGTACTTC.

This clonotype was observed many times. The chain recombines TRBV2 with TRBJ2-1; TRBD2 is a possible D gene (5 bases). The germline V gene encodes CDR1 SNHLY and CDR2 FYNNEI. The CDR3 is 13 amino acids. Trimming cost V 8 bases and J 8 bases, with 16 bases left between them. The CDR3 is CASEFRGNDEQFF. The CDR3 bases are TGTGCCAGCGAGTTTCGAGGGAACGATGAGCAGTTCTTC.

The table lists this clonotype with many counts. This chain connects TRBV5-7 to TRBJ2-1; D is perhaps TRBD1 (6 bases). TRBV5-7 is noted as an ORF with a role that remains uncertain. V was shortened by 3 bases and J by 2 bases, with 12 bases between the two germline ends. There are 15 residues in the CDR3. The CDR3 bases are TGTGCCAGCAGCTCCAGGGGTTGCACCTACAATGAGCAGTTCTTC. It encodes CASSSRGCTYNEQFF.

This clonotype was counted only a few times. V is TRBV6-1 and J is TRBJ2-7; D is uncertain. Trimming took off 5 bases at V and 12 bases at J, with 23 bases between the two ends. Germline V lookup: CDR1 MNHNS, CDR2 SASEGT. This CDR3 region has 14 residues. The CDR3 region has the DNA TGTGCCAGCAGTAATCTTGTTAACAACGGTTTTCGGTACTTC. Residues: CASSNLVNNGFRYF.

This clonotype was picked up many times. The chain carries TRBV7-2 and TRBJ2-7; 12 nucleotides match TRBD2. V gave up 2 bases and J gave up 4 bases; unmatched junction bases: 18. CDR1 is SGHTA and CDR2 is FQGNSA in the germline V gene. CDR3 length: 20 residues. CDR3 sequence: CASSLLRRASGRAGSYEQYF. DNA of the CDR3: TGTGCCAGCAGCTTATTGCGCCGGGCTAGCGGGAGGGCCGGTTCTTACGAGCAGTACTTC.

This clonotype has at least ten counts. The CDR3 is CASSQVGGSIEAFF. CDR3 nucleotide sequence: TGTGCCAGCAGCCAAGTCGGGGGCTCAATTGAAGCTTTCTTT. V usage is TRBV3-1 and J usage is TRBJ1-1; weak D call: TRBD1 (6 bases). Trimming left V 1 base short and J 7 bases short, with 13 bases between. Germline V gene lookup returns CDR1 LGHDT and CDR2 YNNKEL (reference sequence). The CDR3 spans 14 residues.

This clonotype was seen many times. The V and J genes are TRBV12-3 or TRBV12-4 and TRBJ1-5; D is unresolved. CDR3 length equals 14 residues. Trimming removed 7 bases at V and 4 bases at J, with 14 bases between. The CDR3 protein is CASKGSGFNQPQHF. The CDR3 DNA reads TGTGCCAGCAAAGGGTCCGGTTTTAATCAGCCCCAGCATTTT.

This clonotype was observed at least ten times. The J gene is TRBJ1-5, the V gene TRBV27; D is possibly TRBD1 (6 bases). V was trimmed by 5 bases and J by 3 bases, leaving 11 bases between them. The CDR3 runs to 14 residues. Germline CDR1 reads MNHEY; CDR2 reads SMNVEV (reference sequence). CDR3 coding DNA: TGTGCCAGCAGTCTCACAGGGCACAATCAGCCCCAGCATTTT. Amino acids: CASSLTGHNQPQHF.

The V gene is TRBV19, the J gene TRBJ1-1, with D possibly TRBD1 on 6 matching bases. The CDR3 is made up of 15 amino acids. CDR1 LNHDA and CDR2 SQIVND come from the germline V gene (reference sequence). V was clipped by 7 bases and J by 0 bases, with 15 bases between them. This CDR3 reads CASTKSGQMNTEAFF. CDR3 DNA sequence: TGTGCCAGTACCAAATCGGGACAAATGAACACTGAAGCTTTCTTT.